The clone carrying this T cell receptor (beta chain) showed up just a few times. Its specificity is unknown. This entry comes from a study of T cells in Graves' hyperthyroidism and ophthalmopathy. Findings of the study overall: Model-based prediction identified ophthalmopathy a median 6.5 months prior to its onset.

Amplified regions were TCR beta CDR3 sequences from RNA transcripts. With the HTBI primer set, the TCR CDR3 went through a first round of RT-PCR. TCRdb independently ran MiXCR on the multiplex PCR reads; one entry per CDR3 protein. This table has some 420,000 distinct CDR3 sequences, 12% to 15% appearing once. Based on clinical symptoms, serum thyroxine and TRAb, thyroid ultrasound and orbital computed tomography, diagnoses were reached. CDR3 length equals 17 residues. The ends lost 2 bases at V and 2 bases at J; junction bases unmatched: 9. CDR1 is MGHRA and CDR2 is YSYEKL in the germline V gene. Sequencing was carried out using blood. The chain couples TRBV4-1 to TRBJ2-3, with 8 bases that match TRBD2. This receptor was obtained from a woman between 18 and 29 years old with Graves' hyperthyroidism. Here the CDR3 reads CASSQSPLAGYTDTQYF. The CDR3 DNA reads as TGCGCCAGCAGCCAATCCCCCCTAGCGGGTTACACAGATACGCAGTATTTT.